The source of this T cell receptor (beta chain) is a study of T cells in Graves' hyperthyroidism and ophthalmopathy. Authors of the study amplified TCR beta CDR3 regions from RNA transcripts. When the TCR CDR3 underwent first-round RT-PCR, the HTBI primer set was used. TCRdb ran MiXCR on the multiplex PCR reads and lists one entry per CDR3 protein. Of fewer than 750,000 distinct CDR3 sequences listed, under 60% were seen once; the top ten hold around 7.7%. Regarding this clonotype: At one of its ends the junction is not consistent with the germline gene, which may arise from a read error.

Sequencing used peripheral blood or thyroid tissue (not recorded which). The TCR was taken from a woman younger than 30 with Graves' hyperthyroidism.

The CDR3 nucleotides read TGTGCCAGCAGCCTAGCCGGGGTTGGAGCTTTCTTT. This translates into CASSLAGVGAFF. V usage is TRBV7-9 and J usage is TRBJ1-1; D is ambiguous. Germline-derived CDR1 and CDR2 are SEHNR and FQNEAQ (reference sequence). The CDR3 is made up of 12 amino acids.